Included here is one T cell receptor (beta chain) sequence, with context. Original methodology: Using reference gene primer amplification, nucleated cell counts were estimated. Some clones are missing from TCRdb's copy, which holds only in-frame ones; the method was immunoSEQ multiplex PCR. The DNA was the basis for D and trimming; V, J and clone size are from that table. The sample has around 100,000 clones; approximately 80% are singletons. These data are taken from a study of blood T cell repertoires in COVID-19. This CDR3 is 17 amino acids long. With 4 bases clipped from V and 0 bases from J, the junction kept 12 bases outside the gene matches. The V gene's germline CDR1 is GTSNPN and CDR2 SVGIG (reference sequence).

The chain joins TRBV30 to TRBJ2-3; 8 bases agree with TRBD1. The clonotype comes from a woman aged 70-85 years with acute or convalescent COVID-19. What was sequenced was peripheral blood. This chain's CDR3 is CAWKWTGSYLSTDTQYF. The CDR3 coding sequence is TGTGCCTGGAAGTGGACAGGGTCTTATCTTAGCACAGATACGCAGTATTTT.